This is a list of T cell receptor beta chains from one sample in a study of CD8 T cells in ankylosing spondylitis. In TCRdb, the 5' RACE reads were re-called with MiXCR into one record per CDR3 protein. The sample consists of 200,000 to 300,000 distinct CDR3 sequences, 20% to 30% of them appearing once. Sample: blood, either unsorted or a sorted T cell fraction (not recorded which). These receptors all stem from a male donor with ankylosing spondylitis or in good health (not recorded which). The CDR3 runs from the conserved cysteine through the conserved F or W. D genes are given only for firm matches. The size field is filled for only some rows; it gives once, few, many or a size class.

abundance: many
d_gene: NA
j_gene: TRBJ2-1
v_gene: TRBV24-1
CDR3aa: CATSDFRNEQFF
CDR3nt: TGTGCCACCAGTGATTTTAGGAATGAGCAGTTCTTC

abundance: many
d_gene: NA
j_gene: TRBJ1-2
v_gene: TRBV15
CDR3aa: CATARGRYGYTF
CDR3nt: TGTGCCACAGCCCGGGGCCGGTATGGCTACACCTTC

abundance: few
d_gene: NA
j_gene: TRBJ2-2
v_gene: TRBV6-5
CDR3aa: CATQYTGELFF
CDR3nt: TGTGCCACCCAATACACCGGGGAGCTGTTTTTT

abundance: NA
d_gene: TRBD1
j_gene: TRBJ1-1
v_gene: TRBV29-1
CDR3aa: CSARTGTNTEAFF
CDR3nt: TGCAGCGCCCGGACAGGGACGAACACTGAAGCTTTCTTT

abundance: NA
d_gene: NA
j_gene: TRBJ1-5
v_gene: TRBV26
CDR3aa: CASSSRDRSNQPQHF
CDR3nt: TGTGCCAGCAGTTCCAGAGACAGGAGCAATCAGCCCCAGCATTTT

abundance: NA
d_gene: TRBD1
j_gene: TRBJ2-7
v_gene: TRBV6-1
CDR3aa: CASMPGGSYEQYF
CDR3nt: TGTGCCAGCATGCCAGGGGGCTCCTACGAGCAGTACTTC

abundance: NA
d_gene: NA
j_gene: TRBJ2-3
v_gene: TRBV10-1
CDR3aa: CASRVRWDTQYF
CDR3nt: TGCGCCAGCAGGGTTCGCTGGGATACGCAGTATTTT

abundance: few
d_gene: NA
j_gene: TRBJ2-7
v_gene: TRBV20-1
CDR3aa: CSVGLRSYEQYF
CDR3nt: TGCAGTGTAGGGTTGAGGTCCTACGAGCAGTACTTC

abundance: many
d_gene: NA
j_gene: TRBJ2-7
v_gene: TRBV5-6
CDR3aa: CASTPGRATYEQYF
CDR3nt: TGTGCCAGCACCCCAGGAAGGGCTACCTACGAGCAGTACTTC

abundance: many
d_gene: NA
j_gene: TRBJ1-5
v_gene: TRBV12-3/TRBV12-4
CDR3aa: CASSFLMHQPQHF
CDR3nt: TGTGCCAGCAGTTTTCTAATGCATCAGCCCCAGCATTTT

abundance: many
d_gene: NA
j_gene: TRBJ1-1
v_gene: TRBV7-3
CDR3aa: CASSLTPNTEAFF
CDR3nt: TGTGCCAGCAGCTTAACCCCAAACACTGAAGCTTTCTTT

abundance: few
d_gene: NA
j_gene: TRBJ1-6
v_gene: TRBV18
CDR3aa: CASSPRREGSPLHF
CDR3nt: TGTGCCAGCTCACCACGACGCGAGGGTTCACCCCTCCACTTT

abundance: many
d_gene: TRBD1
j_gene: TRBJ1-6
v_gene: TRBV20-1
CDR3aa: CSASSGQANSPLHF
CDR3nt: TGCAGTGCTAGCTCCGGACAGGCTAATTCACCCCTCCACTTT

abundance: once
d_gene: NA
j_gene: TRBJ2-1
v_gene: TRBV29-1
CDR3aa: CSGWTQSSYNEQFF
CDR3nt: TGCAGCGGGTGGACGCAGAGCTCCTACAATGAGCAGTTCTTC

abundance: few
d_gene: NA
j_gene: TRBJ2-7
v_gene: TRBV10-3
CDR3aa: CAISSTGDEQYF
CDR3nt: TGTGCCATCAGCTCTACGGGGGACGAGCAGTACTTC

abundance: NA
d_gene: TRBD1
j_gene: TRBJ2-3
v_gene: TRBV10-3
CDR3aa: CASGQGASTDTQYF
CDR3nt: TGTGCCTCGGGACAGGGGGCCTCCACAGATACGCAGTATTTT

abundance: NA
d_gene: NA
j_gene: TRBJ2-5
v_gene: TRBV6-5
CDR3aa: CASSYEPGAETQYF
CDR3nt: TGTGCCAGCAGTTACGAGCCGGGGGCAGAGACCCAGTACTTC

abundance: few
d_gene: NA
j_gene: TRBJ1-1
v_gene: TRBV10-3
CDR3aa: CAISEGQGTEAFF
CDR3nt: TGTGCCATCAGTGAGGGACAAGGGACTGAAGCTTTCTTT

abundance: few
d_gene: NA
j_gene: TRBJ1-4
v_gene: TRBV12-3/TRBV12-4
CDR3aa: CASSLFEGEKLFF
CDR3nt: TGTGCCAGCAGTTTGTTCGAGGGTGAAAAACTGTTTTTT

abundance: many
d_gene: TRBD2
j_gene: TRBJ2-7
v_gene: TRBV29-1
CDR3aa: CSVAGTRGEQYF
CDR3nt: TGCAGCGTTGCCGGGACTAGGGGCGAGCAGTACTTC

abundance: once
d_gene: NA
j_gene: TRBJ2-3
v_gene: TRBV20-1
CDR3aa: CSARAGPIPDTQYF
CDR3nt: TGCAGTGCTAGAGCGGGACCAATTCCAGATACGCAGTATTTT

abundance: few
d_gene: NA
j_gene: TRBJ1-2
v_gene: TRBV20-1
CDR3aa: CSALTGAAGYTF
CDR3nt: TGCAGTGCCCTGACAGGAGCGGCTGGCTACACCTTC